This TCR beta chain derives from a study of blood T cell repertoires in COVID-19. Profiled with immunoSEQ multiplex PCR; TCRdb holds only in-frame clones, not every one. The data hold 180,000 or so clones, with 60% to 80% observed a single time. The V and J ends lost 7 bases and 2 bases, in that order; junction bases with no gene match: 4. Germline V CDR1 and CDR2: KGHDR, SFDVKD. The CDR3 contains 15 residues. The V and J genes are TRBV24-1 and TRBJ2-3; TRBD2 matches 11 bases. The sample comprised PBMCs or T cells enriched from blood (not recorded which). This clonotype was sampled from a man aged 55-75 years who had been exposed to COVID-19. The CDR3: CATSGTSGYTDTQYF. The CDR3 nucleotides read TGTGCCACCAGCGGGACTAGCGGATACACAGATACGCAGTATTTT.